This TCR beta chain was found in a study of CD8 T cells in ankylosing spondylitis. This clonotype has a count of ten or more. Its antigen is undetermined. The CDR3 is 17 amino acids. Looked up from germline, CDR1 is ENHRY and CDR2 is SYGVKD. After removal of 6 bases from V and 1 base from J, the junction contained 12 bases not matched to a gene. Study findings and constraints: Matched ankylosing spondylitis synovial fluid reportedly contained a significantly enriched population of disease-linked clones. Blood of patients with ankylosing spondylitis appeared to be characterized by a TCR beta motif of eight highly homologous variants. Before this, some motif variants had been reported in reactive arthritis synovial fluid and blood.

By quantitative 5'-RACE with molecular barcodes, the TCR beta libraries were made. One entry per CDR3 protein results from TCRdb running MiXCR on the 5' RACE reads. The sample consists of some 220,000 distinct CDR3 sequences, 7.3% of them appearing once. The sample was blood, either unsorted or a sorted T cell fraction (not recorded which). The genes are TRBV10-3 and TRBJ1-1; 9 bases fit TRBD1. This clonotype was obtained from a male donor with ankylosing spondylitis. The CDR3 coding sequence is TGTGCCATCAGGAGGCTACAGGGGGCGGTTAAGAACACTGAAGCTTTCTTT. It is translated as CAIRRLQGAVKNTEAFF.